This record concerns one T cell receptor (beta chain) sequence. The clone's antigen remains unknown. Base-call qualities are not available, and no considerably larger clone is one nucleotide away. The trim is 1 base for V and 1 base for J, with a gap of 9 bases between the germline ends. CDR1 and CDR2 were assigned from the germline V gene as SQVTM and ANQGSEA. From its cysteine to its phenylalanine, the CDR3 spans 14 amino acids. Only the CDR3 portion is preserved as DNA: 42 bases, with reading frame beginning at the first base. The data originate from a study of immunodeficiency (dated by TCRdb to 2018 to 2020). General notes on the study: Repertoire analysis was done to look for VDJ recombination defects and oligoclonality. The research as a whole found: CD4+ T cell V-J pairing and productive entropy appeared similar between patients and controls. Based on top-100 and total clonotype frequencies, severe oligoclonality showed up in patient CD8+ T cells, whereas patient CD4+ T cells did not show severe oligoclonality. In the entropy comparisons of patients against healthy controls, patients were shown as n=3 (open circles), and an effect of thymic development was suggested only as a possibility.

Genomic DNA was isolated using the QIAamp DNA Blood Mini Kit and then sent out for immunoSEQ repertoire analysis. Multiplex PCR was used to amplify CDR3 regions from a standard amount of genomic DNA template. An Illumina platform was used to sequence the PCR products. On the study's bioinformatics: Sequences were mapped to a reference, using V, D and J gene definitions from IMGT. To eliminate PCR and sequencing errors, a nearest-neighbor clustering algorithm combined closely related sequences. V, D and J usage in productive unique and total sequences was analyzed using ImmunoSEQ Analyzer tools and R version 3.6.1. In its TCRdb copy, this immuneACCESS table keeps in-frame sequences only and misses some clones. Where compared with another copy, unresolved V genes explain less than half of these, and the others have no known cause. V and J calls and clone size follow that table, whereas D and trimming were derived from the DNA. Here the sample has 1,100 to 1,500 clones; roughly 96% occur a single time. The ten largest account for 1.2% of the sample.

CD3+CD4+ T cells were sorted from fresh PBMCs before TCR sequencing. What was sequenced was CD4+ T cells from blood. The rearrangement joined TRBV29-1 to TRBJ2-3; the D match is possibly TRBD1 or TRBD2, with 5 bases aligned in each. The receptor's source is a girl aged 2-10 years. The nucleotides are TGCAGCGTTGAAGCGGGACCACGCACAGATACGCAGTATTTT. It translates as CSVEAGPRTDTQYF.